These 32 T cell receptor beta chains were sequenced from one sample in a study of blood T cell repertoires in COVID-19. Assay used: immunoSEQ multiplex PCR; TCRdb lists only in-frame clones, some missing. The sample includes around 290,000 clones, approximately 90% of them seen just once. The material sequenced was PBMCs or T cells enriched from blood (not recorded which). The receptors derive from an older woman in a cohort exposed to, infected with or recovered from COVID-19 (not recorded which).

The chain couples TRBV27 to TRBJ1-5; D might be TRBD1 (5 bases). Trimming took off 4 bases at V and 3 bases at J, with 16 bases between the two ends. Germline assignment: CDR1 MNHEY and CDR2 SMNVEV (reference sequence). CDR3 length: 16 amino acids. The DNA of the CDR3 is TGTGCCAGCAGTTCCAATCTTCAGGGACTCAATCAGCCCCAGCATTTT. It is translated as CASSSNLQGLNQPQHF.

As concerns this clone: A read error may produce the germline difference seen at one junction end. Other DNA sequences in this sample translate to the same CDR3. V gene TRBV27 combines with J gene TRBJ2-3; 13 nucleotides agree with TRBD2. Germline CDR1 reads MNHEY; CDR2 reads SMNVEV (reference sequence). CDR3 size: 16 residues. The CDR3 spells CASSSWTSGGTDTQYF. CDR3 DNA sequence: TGTGCCAGCAGTTCTTGGACTAGCGGGGGAACAGATACGCAATATTTT.

CDR3 nucleotide sequence: TGTGCCAGCAGCTTAGATCGTCAAGGGAGGTCGGATACGCAGTATTTT. It specifies CASSLDRQGRSDTQYF. The rearrangement joins TRBV11-2 to TRBJ2-3, with a possible D match to TRBD2 (6 bases). V lost 0 bases, J lost 6 bases, and 16 bases lay in between. This CDR3 is built from 16 residues. Germline lookup yields CDR1 SGHAT and CDR2 FQNNGV.

The rearrangement uses TRBV9 and TRBJ1-5, with TRBD1 matching over 9 bases. The junction had 19 bases not matched to a gene; V was cut back by 0 bases and J by 3 bases. This CDR3 has 21 amino acids. Germline V gene sequence: CDR1 SGDLS, CDR2 YYNGEE. Written as DNA, the CDR3 is TGTGCCAGCAGCGTAGTAGGGTGGGACAGGGTGCGTCGGGATGCCAATCAGCCCCAGCATTTT. Its protein product is CASSVVGWDRVRRDANQPQHF.

The V call is TRBV3-1 (or the pseudogene TRBV3-2), the J call TRBJ2-5, with TRBD2 matching over 16 bases. This CDR3 is built from 16 residues. Trimming at V came to 3 bases and at J to 5 bases, leaving 3 bases not matched to a gene. CDR1 and CDR2 from the germline V gene are LGHDT and YNNKEL (reference sequence). The CDR3 here is CASSQGGLAGGETQYF. The CDR3 region has the DNA TGTGCCAGCAGCCAGGGGGGACTAGCGGGAGGGGAGACCCAGTACTTC.

The chain combines TRBV9 with TRBJ2-5, with D maybe TRBD2 (6 bases). The CDR3 is made up of 13 amino acids. The germline V gene has CDR1 SGDLS and CDR2 YYNGEE. V gave up 0 bases and J gave up 9 bases, with 12 bases separating them. CDR3 bases: TGTGCCAGCAGCGTAGATCCCAGGGAGGCCCAGTACTTC. Translation gives CASSVDPREAQYF.

V and J are TRBV11-2 and TRBJ1-4, with 8 bases aligning to TRBD1. This CDR3 is 14 amino acids long. CDR1 and CDR2 from the germline V gene are SGHAT and FQNNGV. Losses at the gene ends were 4 bases for V and 8 bases for J; bases not matched to a gene: 6. The CDR3 loop reads CASSSQTGAEKLFF. CDR3 coding DNA: TGTGCCAGCAGCTCACAGACAGGGGCGGAAAAACTGTTTTTT.

This rearrangement joins TRBV19 to TRBJ2-2, with a tentative D call TRBD2 (7 bases). V was cut by 10 bases and J by 3 bases, with 15 bases left in between. The germline V gene has CDR1 LNHDA and CDR2 SQIVND (reference sequence). The CDR3 spans 14 residues. The CDR3 bases are TGTGCCATAAAGGGGGGGCGTGACACCGGGGAGCTGTTTTTT. It codes for CAIKGGRDTGELFF.

This rearrangement joins TRBV19 to TRBJ1-5; D call uncertain. Germline lookup yields CDR1 LNHDA and CDR2 SQIVND (reference sequence). V lost 5 bases and J lost 3, with 14 bases in between. CDR3 length: 15 amino acids. This CDR3 is CASSPTHPSNQPQHF. The CDR3 nucleotides are TGTGCCAGTAGTCCCACTCATCCGTCCAATCAGCCCCAGCATTTT.

A single count supports this clone. The gene calls are TRBV7-6 and TRBJ1-5; tentative D call: TRBD1 (5 bases). CDR3 length equals 13 residues. The germline gives CDR1 SGHVS, CDR2 FNYEAQ. V was trimmed by 11 bases and J by 6 bases, leaving 17 bases between them. For the CDR3, the DNA is TGTGCCGTAAAAAGTGGGGCAGGTCAGCCCCAGCATTTT. Translated, it gives CAVKSGAGQPQHF.

The chain recombines TRBV7-9 with TRBJ2-5; a possible D gene is TRBD1 (7 bases). The CDR3 has 15 amino acids. Trimming stripped 4 bases from V and 5 bases from J, with 17 bases between. CDR1 is SEHNR, CDR2 FQNEAQ, per germline (reference sequence). In nucleotides, the CDR3 is TGTGCCAGCAGCTCAGGGGGGACAGCTGTGGAGACCCAGTACTTC. Its protein product is CASSSGGTAVETQYF.

The gene calls are TRBV7-6 and TRBJ1-4, with 9 bases lining up with TRBD1. Trimming removed 1 base from V and 3 bases from J; junction bases left unmatched: 6. Germline V gene data show CDR1 as SGHVS and CDR2 as FNYEAQ. The CDR3 has 17 residues. CDR3 in amino acids: CASSLDRGPGANEKLFF. In DNA, the CDR3 is TGTGCCAGCAGCTTAGACAGGGGGCCGGGGGCTAATGAAAAACTGTTTTTT. Together with reference TRBV7-6 and TRBJ1-4, the CDR3 gives the full variable domain: GAGVSQSPRYKVTKRGQDVALRCDPISGHVSLYWYRQALGQGPEFLTYFNYEAQQDKSGLPNDRFSAERPEGSISTLTIQRTEQRDSAMYRCASSLDRGPGANEKLFFGSGTQLSVL.

CDR3 sequence reads: CASSLIGGSGNTIYF. The CDR3 bases are TGTGCCAGCAGTTTAATAGGGGGCTCTGGAAACACCATATATTTT. This chain uses TRBV6-5 with TRBJ1-3, with D possibly matching TRBD1 (6 bases). CDR3 length: 15 amino acids. The V gene's germline CDR1 is MNHEY and CDR2 SVGAGI. V was clipped by 4 bases and J by 0 bases, with 10 bases between them.

V gene TRBV28 combines with J gene TRBJ2-1; 14 bases line up with TRBD2. The CDR3 is 16 residues long. V shed 3 bases, J shed 5 bases, and the junction held 3 bases outside the gene matches. CDR1 is MDHEN, CDR2 SYDVKM, per germline. As DNA, the CDR3 is TGTGCCAGCAGTTTTTGGGGACTAGCGGGAGACAATGAGCAGTTCTTC. Translating it yields CASSFWGLAGDNEQFF.

The V and J genes are TRBV5-4 and TRBJ1-6; 10 bases align to TRBD1. This CDR3 comprises 14 residues. The germline V gene encodes CDR1 SGHNT and CDR2 YYREEE (reference sequence). J was trimmed by 8 bases and V by 4 bases; bases with no gene match: 3. In DNA, the CDR3 is TGTGCCAGCAGCCCGACAGGGGGCGATTCACCCCTCCACTTT. Translating gives CASSPTGGDSPLHF.

The chain employs TRBV9 and TRBJ1-1; TRBD1 matches at 8 bases. With 0 bases clipped from V and 13 bases from J, the junction kept 8 bases outside the gene matches. Germline assignment: CDR1 SGDLS and CDR2 YYNGEE. The CDR3 contains 13 residues. The CDR3 sequence: CASSVDNRGMVFF. CDR3 in DNA: TGTGCCAGCAGCGTAGATAACAGGGGGATGGTTTTCTTT.

CDR3 DNA sequence: TGTGCCAGGGGGACAGGAGAGCGTCAGCCCCAGCATTTT. Its protein is CARGTGERQPQHF. The chain joins TRBV2 to TRBJ1-5; 8 bases agree with TRBD1. This CDR3 is built from 13 residues. Germline trimming cut 9 bases from V and 6 bases from J; bases unmatched to any gene: 7. Looked up from germline, CDR1 is SNHLY and CDR2 is FYNNEI.

The rearrangement joins TRBV7-2 to TRBJ1-5; tentatively, D is TRBD1 (5 bases). V lost 3 bases to trimming and J lost 5 bases, with 8 bases between them. Germline CDR1 is SGHTA and CDR2 is FQGNSA. The CDR3 runs 13 residues. DNA for the CDR3: TGTGCCAGCAGCTTTGGCAGGGATCAGCCCCAGCATTTT. Its protein is CASSFGRDQPQHF. Full variable domain (remainder filled in from reference TRBV7-2 and TRBJ1-5): GAGVSQSPSNKVTEKGKDVELRCDPISGHTALYWYRQSLGQGLEFLIYFQGNSAPDKSGLPSDRFSAERTGGSVSTLTIQRTQQEDSAVYLCASSFGRDQPQHFGDGTRLSIL.

The rearrangement joins TRBV30 to TRBJ1-3, with D perhaps matching TRBD1 (5 bases). This CDR3 spans 16 amino acids. The germline CDR1 and CDR2 sequences are GTSNPN and SVGIG (reference sequence). Trimming cost V 3 bases and J 1 base, with 16 bases left between them. This CDR3 reads CAWSEAGLGSGNTIYF. CDR3 sequence (DNA): TGTGCCTGGAGCGAGGCGGGACTCGGGTCTGGAAACACCATATATTTT.

This clone was recorded a few times. The V and J genes are TRBV5-8 and TRBJ2-7; possibly TRBD1 for D (8 bases). Germline loops: CDR1 SGHTS, CDR2 YDEGEE. Trimming shortened V by 1 base and J by 1 base, and 12 bases separated the two germline ends. The CDR3 covers 15 residues. The DNA for the CDR3 is TGTGCCAGCAGCTTGAGCGGGACAGGTTCCTACGAGCAGTACTTC. As protein: CASSLSGTGSYEQYF.

This sequence joins TRBV6-5 and TRBJ1-2; D might be TRBD1 (5 bases). This CDR3 comprises 13 residues. The germline V gene encodes CDR1 MNHEY and CDR2 SVGAGI. V was trimmed by 6 bases and J by 0 bases, leaving 8 bases between them. CDR3 sequence (DNA): TGTGCCAGCAGGTTGACAGCTAACTATGGCTACACCTTC. It yields the protein CASRLTANYGYTF.

The chain carries TRBV7-3 and TRBJ2-2, with 9 bases that match TRBD2. CDR3 length: 17 residues. V lost 0 bases to trimming and J lost 4 bases; unmatched junction nucleotides: 6. CDR1 and CDR2 (germline): SGHTA, FQGTGA. The CDR3 sequence: CASSLTVSGRPTGELFF. CDR3 DNA: TGTGCCAGCAGCTTAACCGTAAGCGGGAGGCCCACCGGGGAGCTGTTTTTT.

The chain combines TRBV28 with TRBJ1-2; perhaps TRBD1 as D (6 bases). The germline CDR1 and CDR2 sequences are MDHEN and SYDVKM. V was clipped by 5 bases and J by 4 bases, with 14 bases between them. The CDR3 contains 14 residues. The CDR3 reads CASSEAGVAYGYTF. CDR3 DNA: TGTGCCAGCAGTGAAGCAGGGGTGGCCTATGGCTACACCTTC.

The chain uses TRBV6-5 and TRBJ1-4; D is unresolved. Trimming took off 0 bases at V and 3 bases at J, with 8 bases between the two ends. The CDR3 is 15 residues long. Germline CDR1 is MNHEY and CDR2 is SVGAGI. The CDR3, as DNA: TGTGCCAGCAGTTACTCGGTTAGCGCTAATGAAAAACTGTTTTTT. Its protein is CASSYSVSANEKLFF.

The chain combines TRBV18 with TRBJ2-1; 7 bases agree with TRBD1. Unmatched junction bases numbered 10, after V lost 4 bases and J lost 7 bases. Germline V CDR1 and CDR2: KGHSH, LQKENI. CDR3 length: 15 amino acids. As DNA, the CDR3 is TGTGCCAGCTCACGATATCCAACAGGGGAAAATGAGCAGTTCTTC. Its translation: CASSRYPTGENEQFF.

The V call is TRBV13, the J call TRBJ1-2; 12 nucleotides line up with TRBD1. The junction had 2 bases not matched to a gene; V was cut back by 4 bases and J by 2 bases. The CDR3 length is 15 residues. Germline CDR1 is PRHDT and CDR2 is FYEKMQ (reference sequence). In DNA, the CDR3 is TGTGCCAGCAGCTCGGGGACAGGGGGCAACTATGGCTACACCTTC. It codes for CASSSGTGGNYGYTF.

The V call is TRBV6-2 or TRBV6-3, the J call TRBJ2-1, with TRBD2 identical over 8 bases. This CDR3 is 17 amino acids long. Looked up from germline, CDR1 is MNHEY and CDR2 is SVGEGT. V lost 0 bases, J lost 4 bases, and 8 bases stayed unmatched. CDR3 sequence reads: CASSYSYPASGYNEQFF. CDR3 coding DNA: TGTGCCAGCAGTTACTCGTATCCGGCTAGCGGGTACAATGAGCAGTTCTTC.

J is TRBJ2-7 and V is TRBV2, with a tentative D call TRBD2 (5 bases). With 4 bases removed from V and 2 bases from J, the gap between germline ends came to 15 bases. Germline CDR1 and CDR2: SNHLY and FYNNEI. The CDR3 is 15 amino acids. The CDR3 is CASSVGRGSAYEQYF. CDR3 bases: TGTGCCAGCAGTGTGGGGAGAGGGAGCGCCTACGAGCAGTACTTC.

This clone was detected only a few times. The chain carries TRBV5-4 and TRBJ2-3; TRBD2 matches 8 bases. The CDR3 loop spans 15 amino acids. The V gene end was trimmed by 4 bases and the J gene end by 1 base; junction bases not matched to a gene: 5. Germline CDR1 and CDR2: SGHNT and YYREEE (reference sequence). The CDR3 region has the DNA TGTGCCAGCAGCCGCGAACTAGCGGGCACAGATACGCAGTATTTT. As protein: CASSRELAGTDTQYF.

The gene calls are TRBV7-2 and TRBJ2-7; D is uncertain. Germline CDR1 is SGHTA and CDR2 is FQGNSA. There are 14 residues in the CDR3. Trimming shortened V by 3 bases and J by 6 bases, and 15 bases separated the two germline ends. CDR3 region: CASSFGGEYVEQYF. Here the CDR3 DNA reads TGTGCCAGCAGCTTCGGCGGAGAGTATGTCGAGCAGTACTTC.

The chain joins TRBV7-9 to TRBJ2-7; TRBD2 matches at 10 bases. The CDR3 consists of 15 residues. The V segment lost 6 bases and the J segment 6 bases; nucleotides outside the gene matches: 11. The V gene's germline CDR1 is SEHNR and CDR2 FQNEAQ (reference sequence). The chain's CDR3 is CASSPSGSNYLEQYF. In DNA form, the CDR3 reads TGTGCCAGCAGTCCTAGCGGGAGTAATTACCTCGAGCAGTACTTC.

This sequence joins TRBV6-6 and TRBJ2-3; the D is unclear. The length of the CDR3 is 12 residues. Trimming pared 3 bases from V and 6 bases from J, leaving 7 bases between. CDR1 and CDR2 from the germline V gene are MNHNY and SVGAGI (reference sequence). The CDR3 reads CASSYYGDTQYF. CDR3 nucleotide sequence: TGTGCCAGCAGTTATTACGGGGATACGCAGTATTTT.